The clone carrying this TCR beta chain was recorded only once. This CDR3 is 13 amino acids long. The V gene lost 5 bases and the J gene lost 1 base, with 8 bases spanning the gap. From germline, CDR1 is SGHNT and CDR2 YENEEA. This record comes from a study of cytomegalovirus exposure and HLA in healthy donors. The PCR made use of 60 Vbeta and 13 Jbeta primers. Measured with immunoSEQ multiplex PCR; TCRdb has only the in-frame clones, and not every one. Seen here are approximately 210,000 clones, about 81% observed once, and the top ten hold 4.5% to 7%. The sequencing input was PBMCs. This clonotype originated in a man aged 35 to 55 in good health and CMV-seropositive. This chain joins TRBV11-3 and TRBJ1-1; D is uncertain. The CDR3 DNA reads TGTGCCAGCAGCGTTACAGCGAACACTGAAGCTTTCTTT. Its translation: CASSVTANTEAFF.